This entry lists 28 T cell receptor beta chains sequenced from one sample in a study of technical replicates of blood from a handful of donors. Data came from immunoSEQ multiplex PCR; TCRdb stores just in-frame clones and leaves some out. This repertoire shows about 83,000 clones, approximately 96% found once; its top ten account for 0.24%. The sample comprised T cells isolated from PBMCs. All receptors derive from a human donor in good health.

The rearrangement uses TRBV7-9 and TRBJ2-5; TRBD1 matches 8 bases. Germline V gene lookup returns CDR1 SEHNR and CDR2 FQNEAQ (reference sequence). Trimming at V came to 1 base and at J to 2 bases, leaving 0 bases not matched to a gene. The CDR3 extends over 14 amino acids. CDR3 nucleotide sequence: TGTGCCAGCAGCTTAGGGACAGGGCAAGAGACCCAGTACTTC. This encodes CASSLGTGQETQYF. Drawing the rest from reference TRBV7-9 and TRBJ2-5, the complete variable domain is DTGVSQNPRHKITKRGQNVTFRCDPISEHNRLYWYRQTLGQGPEFLTYFQNEAQLEKSRLLSDRFSAERPKGSFSTLEIQRTEQGDSAMYLCASSLGTGQETQYFGPGTRLLVL.

J is TRBJ2-3 and V is TRBV15, with D maybe TRBD1 (6 bases). CDR3 length: 16 amino acids. The V end lost 4 bases, the J end lost 0 bases, and 14 bases lay between the germline ends. From germline, CDR1 is LNHNV and CDR2 YYDKDF (reference sequence). CDR3 sequence (DNA): TGTGCCACCAGCACCAGAGCGGACAGTAGCACAGATACGCAGTATTTT. Translating it yields CATSTRADSSTDTQYF.

The gene calls are TRBV7-6 and TRBJ2-1; 8 bases match TRBD2. After removal of 5 bases from V and 4 bases from J, the junction contained 16 bases not matched to a gene. CDR1 is SGHVS, CDR2 FNYEAQ, per germline. The CDR3 extends over 18 amino acids. The CDR3, as DNA: TGTGCCAGCAGCCTTAACCCCATCCGCGGGGGGAATTACAATGAGCAGTTCTTC. Encoded protein: CASSLNPIRGGNYNEQFF.

The genes are TRBV27 and TRBJ2-7; D is perhaps TRBD1 (7 bases). Trimming stripped 6 bases from V and 0 bases from J, with 18 bases between. The CDR3 loop spans 16 amino acids. In germline, CDR1 is MNHEY, CDR2 SMNVEV (reference sequence). Here the CDR3 reads CASRARGVTISYEQYF. CDR3 coding DNA: TGTGCCAGCAGGGCCAGGGGGGTCACAATCTCCTACGAGCAGTACTTC.

The V gene is TRBV6-5, the J gene TRBJ1-1; D perhaps matches TRBD1 (5 bases). V lost 0 bases, J lost 1 base, and 12 bases lay in between. The CDR3 loop spans 16 amino acids. Germline V gene data show CDR1 as MNHEY and CDR2 as SVGAGI. The CDR3 sequence: CASSYSGAIRNTEAFF. CDR3 DNA: TGTGCCAGCAGTTACTCAGGGGCCATAAGGAACACTGAAGCTTTCTTT.

This chain uses TRBV5-1 with TRBJ2-5; 8 positions match TRBD1. The CDR3 contains 16 residues. Germline-derived CDR1 and CDR2 are SGHRS and YFSETQ. Trimming at V came to 4 bases and at J to 3 bases, leaving 11 bases not matched to a gene. For the CDR3, the DNA is TGCGCCAGCAGCCTAGGTGGCAGGGGGCCCGAAGAGACCCAGTACTTC. Translated: CASSLGGRGPEETQYF.

The chain couples TRBV28 to TRBJ2-1, with 11 bases identical to TRBD2. Germline V gene lookup returns CDR1 MDHEN and CDR2 SYDVKM. The CDR3 sequence is 14 residues long. V lost 6 bases, J lost 4 bases, and 2 bases stayed unmatched. CDR3 sequence (DNA): TGTGCCAGCAGGGGACTAGCGGCATACAATGAGCAGTTCTTC. The encoded protein is CASRGLAAYNEQFF.

This clone was found once. The rearrangement joins TRBV4-1 to TRBJ2-2; D remains unclear. CDR1 and CDR2 (germline): MGHRA, YSYEKL. Trimming pared 6 bases from V and 1 base from J, leaving 15 bases between. This CDR3 has 16 amino acids. The CDR3 here is CASSPLGAENTGELFF. CDR3 nucleotide sequence: TGCGCCAGCAGTCCCCTAGGAGCCGAGAACACCGGGGAGCTGTTTTTT.

CDR3 in DNA: TGTGCCAGCAGCTTAGTGAAACCGGGGGGCATTCTTAAATATTCCTACGAGCAGTACTTC. Amino acids: CASSLVKPGGILKYSYEQYF. This chain connects TRBV7-8 to TRBJ2-7; D perhaps matches TRBD2 (7 bases). Trimming cost V 1 base and J 1 base, with 26 bases left between them. Germline V gene data show CDR1 as SGHVS and CDR2 as FQNEAQ. There are 20 residues in the CDR3.

The J gene is TRBJ2-7, the V gene TRBV27, with 7 positions matching TRBD2. The V gene end was trimmed by 8 bases and the J gene end by 3 bases; junction bases not matched to a gene: 31. Germline CDR1 reads MNHEY; CDR2 reads SMNVEV (reference sequence). The CDR3 extends over 21 amino acids. In nucleotides, the CDR3 is TGTGCCAGCGCCGATCTTGAGGCTAGCGGACGAATCCCGCAAACCCTCTACGAGCAGTACTTC. Amino acids: CASADLEASGRIPQTLYEQYF.

The chain is built from TRBV19 and TRBJ1-4, with D uncertain. The CDR3 has 14 amino acids. V lost 3 bases to trimming and J lost 0 bases, with 5 bases between them. CDR1 and CDR2 from the germline V gene are LNHDA and SQIVND (reference sequence). CDR3 coding DNA: TGTGCCAGTAGTATTCCCGCAACTAATGAAAAACTGTTTTTT. Its translation: CASSIPATNEKLFF.

J is TRBJ2-5 and V is TRBV2; weak D call: TRBD2 (5 bases). The length of the CDR3 is 15 residues. Deletions cut 6 bases from V and 3 bases from J, with 17 bases between. Germline CDR1 and CDR2: SNHLY and FYNNEI. CDR3 residues: CASSLLVMEEETQYF. In DNA form, the CDR3 reads TGTGCCAGCAGCCTACTGGTCATGGAGGAAGAGACCCAGTACTTC.

The gene calls are TRBV5-6 and TRBJ2-7; weak D call: TRBD1 (6 bases). Trimming pared 1 base from V and 6 bases from J, leaving 14 bases between. CDR1 is SGHDT and CDR2 is YYEEEE in the germline V gene. The CDR3 covers 14 residues. Here the CDR3 DNA reads TGTGCCAGCAGCTTGTGGCAGGGGATAGGCGAGCAGTACTTC. Its translation: CASSLWQGIGEQYF.

This sequence joins TRBV11-3 and TRBJ2-7; 8 bases match TRBD1. CDR3 length: 17 residues. V dropped 6 bases and J dropped 4; count of bases not matched to a gene: 17. Germline V gene sequence: CDR1 SGHNT, CDR2 YENEEA. CDR3 sequence (DNA): TGTGCCAGCAGTGAACCGGGACAGGCCTTTGAGGGATACGAGCAGTACTTC. This gives the protein CASSEPGQAFEGYEQYF.

This chain links TRBV5-1 with TRBJ2-5, with 9 positions matching TRBD1. J was trimmed by 5 bases and V by 4 bases; bases with no gene match: 9. CDR1 SGHRS and CDR2 YFSETQ come from the germline V gene. The CDR3 is made up of 15 amino acids. The DNA for the CDR3 is TGCGCCAGCAGCGTTACTGGGACAGGGAGGGAGACCCAGTACTTC. The encoded protein is CASSVTGTGRETQYF.

V usage is TRBV6-6 and J usage is TRBJ1-1; no clear D. With 7 bases removed from V and 3 bases from J, the gap between germline ends came to 12 bases. The germline V gene encodes CDR1 MNHNY and CDR2 SVGAGI (reference sequence). The CDR3 spans 13 residues. The CDR3 DNA reads TGTGCCAGCACTCAGTTCGGGGACACTGAAGCTTTCTTT. This encodes CASTQFGDTEAFF.

The chain joins TRBV28 to TRBJ1-3, with D tentatively TRBD1 (6 bases). V was shortened by 2 bases and J by 5 bases, with 19 bases between the two germline ends. This CDR3 has 17 residues. Germline values: CDR1 MDHEN, CDR2 SYDVKM. The CDR3, as DNA: TGTGCCAGCAGTTTACGGACAGTTGCTGCGCGGAGAAACACCATATATTTT. It is translated as CASSLRTVAARRNTIYF.

The chain couples TRBV5-6 to TRBJ1-1; 7 nucleotides align to TRBD1. In germline, CDR1 is SGHDT, CDR2 YYEEEE. V gave up 2 bases and J gave up 0 bases; unmatched junction bases: 1. The CDR3 totals 14 residues. The CDR3 DNA reads as TGTGCCAGCAGCTTTGGACAGGTGAACACTGAAGCTTTCTTT. It yields the protein CASSFGQVNTEAFF.

The chain joins TRBV7-7 to TRBJ2-5; TRBD2 is a possible D gene (5 bases). The V and J ends lost 5 bases and 1 base respectively, with 20 bases between them. Germline V gene data show CDR1 as SSHAT and CDR2 as FNYEAQ (reference sequence). The CDR3 is 17 residues long. The CDR3 DNA is TGTGCCAGCAGCCACACGGGAACAGCTAACTTCCAAGAGACCCAGTACTTC. Translation gives CASSHTGTANFQETQYF.

The chain has TRBV6-5 and TRBJ1-1; D uncertain. Trimming took off 5 bases at V and 2 bases at J, with 12 bases between the two ends. The CDR3 extends over 14 amino acids. CDR1 and CDR2 from the germline V gene are MNHEY and SVGAGI. CDR3 coding DNA: TGTGCCAGCAGTGGGTGGGCCATAAACACTGAAGCTTTCTTT. This translates into CASSGWAINTEAFF.

The gene calls are TRBV11-2 and TRBJ2-1; D remains unclear. CDR3 length: 15 residues. V lost 5 bases and J lost 0, with 11 bases in between. In germline, CDR1 is SGHAT, CDR2 FQNNGV. DNA for the CDR3: TGTGCCAGCAGCCGCCGAAGGAGCTCCTACAATGAGCAGTTCTTC. This translates into CASSRRRSSYNEQFF.

The gene calls are TRBV6-6 and TRBJ1-2; maybe TRBD1 (6 bases). Trimming took off 6 bases at V and 4 bases at J, with 15 bases between the two ends. The CDR3 consists of 14 residues. CDR1 MNHNY and CDR2 SVGAGI come from the germline V gene (reference sequence). The CDR3 DNA reads TGTGCCAGCAGCCCCTGGGGGGGGCCCTATGGCTACACCTTC. Residues: CASSPWGGPYGYTF.

The chain combines TRBV29-1 with TRBJ2-7; TRBD1 matches 8 bases. Trimming took 3 bases from V and 0 from J; bases not matched to a gene: 7. Looked up from germline, CDR1 is SQVTM and CDR2 is ANQGSEA. The CDR3 totals 15 residues. CDR3 sequence reads: CSVEGDRISSYEQYF. The DNA of the CDR3 is TGCAGCGTTGAGGGGGACAGGATCTCCTCCTACGAGCAGTACTTC.

The chain combines TRBV10-1 with TRBJ1-1; TRBD1 matches 7 bases. V gave up 6 bases and J gave up 5 bases; unmatched junction bases: 9. CDR1 and CDR2 from the germline V gene are WNHNN and SYGVQD (reference sequence). The CDR3 extends over 14 amino acids. CDR3 DNA: TGCGCCAGCAGACCCGGGACAGACCGGACTGAAGCTTTCTTT. Protein product: CASRPGTDRTEAFF.

The chain employs TRBV6-5 and TRBJ2-7, with a weak D call TRBD2 (5 bases). Germline V CDR1 and CDR2: MNHEY, SVGAGI. Trimming removed 6 bases at V and 2 bases at J, with 14 bases between. This CDR3 contains 14 residues. The CDR3 spells CASRSGGETYEQYF. The CDR3 DNA follows: TGTGCCAGCAGGAGCGGAGGTGAAACCTACGAGCAGTACTTC.

The rearrangement uses TRBV18 and TRBJ1-3; TRBD1 might be the D (6 bases). The CDR3 length is 16 residues. Germline lookup yields CDR1 KGHSH and CDR2 LQKENI. V shed 8 bases and J shed 1 base, with 18 bases lying between them. CDR3 nucleotides: TGTGCCAGCCAGAGTCCACAGGGATCGTCTGGAAACACCATATATTTT. Protein: CASQSPQGSSGNTIYF. Full variable domain (remainder filled in from reference TRBV18 and TRBJ1-3): NAGVMQNPRHLVRRRGQEARLRCSPMKGHSHVYWYRQLPEEGLKFMVYLQKENIIDESGMPKERFSAEFPKEGPSILRIQQVVRGDSAAYFCASQSPQGSSGNTIYFGEGSWLTVV.

The chain employs TRBV5-6 and TRBJ1-1; D remains unclear. This CDR3 comprises 13 residues. CDR1 is SGHDT, CDR2 YYEEEE, per germline. V was clipped by 1 base and J by 3 bases, with 7 bases between them. CDR3 residues: CASSLNRYTEAFF. The CDR3 DNA sequence: TGTGCCAGCAGCTTGAATCGGTACACTGAAGCTTTCTTT.

The rearrangement uses TRBV6-5 and TRBJ1-2, with a possible D match to TRBD1 (6 bases). The CDR3 has 13 amino acids. CDR1 and CDR2 (germline): MNHEY, SVGAGI. Trimming took 4 bases from V and 6 from J, leaving 12 bases between them. CDR3 loop: CASSLRGRNGYTF. In nucleotides, the CDR3 is TGTGCCAGCAGTTTGCGGGGGCGGAATGGCTACACCTTC.